The TCR beta chain under discussion was sequenced for a study of Ad26.COV2.S vaccination and SARS-CoV-2 variants. This CDR3 is 13 amino acids long. The V gene's germline CDR1 is SGHTA and CDR2 FQGNSA. V was cut by 4 bases and J by 6 bases, with 7 bases left in between. Indicated treatment: roughly 19 received Ad26.COV2.S at low or high dose, single or two shots; five or six received placebo; per-sample allocation not given. Material that was analyzed had been drawn on day 63 after the first vaccine or placebo injection. This clone was counted between two and nine times. Profiled with immunoSEQ multiplex PCR; TCRdb holds only in-frame clones, not every one. The sample comprises about 680,000 clones, more than 80% of which are singletons, and approximately 1.5% rests with the top ten.

The receptor's source is a person aged 18-65 years who received the Ad26.COV2.S COVID-19 vaccine or a placebo. Sequencing was performed on peripheral blood, taken in a trial of Ad26.COV2.S vaccine versus placebo. This sequence joins TRBV7-2 and TRBJ1-6; D remains unclear. CDR3 residues: CASSYDTNSPLHF. The CDR3 bases are TGTGCCAGCAGCTACGATACTAATTCACCCCTCCACTTT.